Presented here are 3 T cell receptor beta chains from one specimen sequenced in a study of blood T cell repertoires in COVID-19. Using immunoSEQ multiplex PCR, the repertoire was profiled, and TCRdb retains in-frame clones only, with some absent. Of 100,000 or so clones listed, just over 85% are singletons. Sequenced: PBMCs or T cells enriched from blood (not recorded which). The source is a woman aged 45-60 years who had recovered from COVID-19.

This clone came up a few times. V usage is TRBV6-5 and J usage is TRBJ1-1, with unresolved D. V was shortened by 5 bases and J by 2 bases, with 9 bases between the two germline ends. The CDR3 extends over 13 amino acids. Germline values: CDR1 MNHEY, CDR2 SVGAGI. DNA of the CDR3: TGTGCCAGCAGTAGACGGACTAACACTGAAGCTTTCTTT. Translated: CASSRRTNTEAFF.

The chain combines TRBV20-1 with TRBJ2-1, with 11 bases identical to TRBD1. The junction had 2 bases not matched to a gene; V was cut back by 3 bases and J by 4 bases. CDR1 and CDR2 (germline): DFQATT, SNEGSKA (reference sequence). The CDR3 totals 14 residues. In DNA form, the CDR3 reads TGCAGTGCTAGTAGGGACAGGGGGTACAATGAGCAGTTCTTC. Its protein product is CSASRDRGYNEQFF.

The chain uses TRBV28 and TRBJ1-6, with D perhaps TRBD1 (6 bases). The V end lost 9 bases, the J end lost 5 bases, and 14 bases lay between the germline ends. The CDR3 has 14 amino acids. Germline-derived CDR1 and CDR2 are MDHEN and SYDVKM. The CDR3, as DNA: TGTGCCAGTAAACAGGGAGGGAATAATTCACCCCTCCACTTT. The encoded protein is CASKQGGNNSPLHF.